This record covers a single T cell receptor beta chain. The target antigen is unknown. Each single cDNA molecule received a unique molecular identifier. TCRdb passed the 5' RACE reads through MiXCR, listing each CDR3 protein once. The table shows approximately 42,000 distinct CDR3 sequences, with approximately 6.9% occurring only once. This entry is derived from a study of early T cells in non-severe SARS-CoV-2 infection. At the level of the study: The input, bulk RNA from unsorted whole blood, was sequenced, and chains were unpaired.

Germline lookup yields CDR1 LNHNV and CDR2 YYDKDF (reference sequence). The CDR3 contains 14 residues. Losses at the gene ends were 11 bases for V and 4 bases for J; bases not matched to a gene: 6. General observations from the study: Reliance on VDJdb matching favored anti-spike CD8 responses; private and CD4 specificities were missed.

The genes are TRBV15 and TRBJ2-3; TRBD2 matches 13 bases. This TCR was recovered from an adult who was a healthcare worker with PCR-confirmed SARS-CoV-2 infection or an uninfected control (not recorded which). The sequenced sample consisted of whole blood. The CDR3 reads CAFGTSGVPDTQYF. CDR3 DNA: TGTGCCTTCGGGACTAGCGGGGTTCCAGATACGCAGTATTTT.